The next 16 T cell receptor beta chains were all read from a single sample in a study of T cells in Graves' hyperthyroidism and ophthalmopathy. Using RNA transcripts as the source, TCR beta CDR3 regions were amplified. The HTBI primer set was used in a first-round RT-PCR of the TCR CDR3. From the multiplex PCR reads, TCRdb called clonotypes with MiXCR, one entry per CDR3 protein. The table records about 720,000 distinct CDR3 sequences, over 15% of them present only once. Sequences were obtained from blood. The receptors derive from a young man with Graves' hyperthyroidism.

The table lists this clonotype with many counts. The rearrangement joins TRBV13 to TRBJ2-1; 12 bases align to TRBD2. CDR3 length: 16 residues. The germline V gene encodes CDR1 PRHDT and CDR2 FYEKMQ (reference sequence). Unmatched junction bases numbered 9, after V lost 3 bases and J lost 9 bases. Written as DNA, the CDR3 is TGTGCCAGCAGCTTCCCCCTAGCGGGAGGGCCGGGTGAGCAGTTCTTC. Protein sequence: CASSFPLAGGPGEQFF.

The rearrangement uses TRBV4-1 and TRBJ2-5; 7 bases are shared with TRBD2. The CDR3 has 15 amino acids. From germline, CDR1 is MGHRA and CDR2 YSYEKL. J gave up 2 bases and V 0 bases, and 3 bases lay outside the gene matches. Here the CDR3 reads CASSQEGAGQETQYF. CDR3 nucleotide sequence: TGCGCCAGCAGCCAAGAAGGAGCGGGACAAGAGACCCAGTACTTC.

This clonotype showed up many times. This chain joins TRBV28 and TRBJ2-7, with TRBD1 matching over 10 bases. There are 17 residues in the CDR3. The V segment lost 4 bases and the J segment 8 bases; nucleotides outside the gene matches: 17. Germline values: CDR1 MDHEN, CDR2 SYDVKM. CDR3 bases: TGTGCCAGCAGTTCGCCGCCGAAGGGACAGGGGATCAACAAGCAGTACTTC. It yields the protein CASSSPPKGQGINKQYF.

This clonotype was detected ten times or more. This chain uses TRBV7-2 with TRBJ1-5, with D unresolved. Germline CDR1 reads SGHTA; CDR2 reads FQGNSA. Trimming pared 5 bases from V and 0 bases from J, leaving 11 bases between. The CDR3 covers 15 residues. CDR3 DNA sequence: TGTGCCAGCAGCCCCCCGCCTTATAGCAATCAGCCCCAGCATTTT. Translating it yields CASSPPPYSNQPQHF.

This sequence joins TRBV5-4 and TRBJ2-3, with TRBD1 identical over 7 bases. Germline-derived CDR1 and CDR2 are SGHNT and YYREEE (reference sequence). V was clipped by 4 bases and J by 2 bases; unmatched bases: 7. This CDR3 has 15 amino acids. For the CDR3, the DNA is TGTGCCAGCAGCCAGGCGACAGGGTACACAGATACGCAGTATTTT. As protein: CASSQATGYTDTQYF.

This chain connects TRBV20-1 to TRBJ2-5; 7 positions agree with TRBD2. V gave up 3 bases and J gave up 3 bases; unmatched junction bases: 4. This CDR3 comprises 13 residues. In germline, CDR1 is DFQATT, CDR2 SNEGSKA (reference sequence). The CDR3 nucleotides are TGCAGTGCTAGCTCGGGGGGAAAAGAGACCCAGTACTTC. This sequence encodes CSASSGGKETQYF.

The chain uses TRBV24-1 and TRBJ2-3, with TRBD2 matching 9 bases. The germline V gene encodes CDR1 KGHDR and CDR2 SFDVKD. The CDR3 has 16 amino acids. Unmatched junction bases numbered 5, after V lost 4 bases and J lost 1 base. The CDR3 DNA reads TGTGCCACCAGTGAAGTAGCGGGAGTCGGCACAGATACGCAGTATTTT. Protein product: CATSEVAGVGTDTQYF.

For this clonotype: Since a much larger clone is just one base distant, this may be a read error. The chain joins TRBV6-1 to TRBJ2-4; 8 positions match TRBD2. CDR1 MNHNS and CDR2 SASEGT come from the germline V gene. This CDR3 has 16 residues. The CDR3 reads CASSTREGGSGNIQCF. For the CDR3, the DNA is TGTGCCAGCAGTACCCGGGAGGGGGGGAGCGGAAACATTCAGTGCTTC.

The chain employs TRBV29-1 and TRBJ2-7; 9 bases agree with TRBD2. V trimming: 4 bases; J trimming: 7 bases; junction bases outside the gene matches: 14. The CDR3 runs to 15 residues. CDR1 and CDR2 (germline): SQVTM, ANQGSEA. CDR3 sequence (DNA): TGCAGCGTTGTAGGGGGTGGACTAGCGCGTGGGGAGCAGTACTTC. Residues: CSVVGGGLARGEQYF.

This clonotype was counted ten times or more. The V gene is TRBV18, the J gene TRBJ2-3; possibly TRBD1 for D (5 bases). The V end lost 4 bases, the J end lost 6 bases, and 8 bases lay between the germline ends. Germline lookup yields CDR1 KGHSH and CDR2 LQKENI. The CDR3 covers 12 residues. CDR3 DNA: TGTGCCAGCTCACGACAGACCGATACGCAGTATTTT. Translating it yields CASSRQTDTQYF.

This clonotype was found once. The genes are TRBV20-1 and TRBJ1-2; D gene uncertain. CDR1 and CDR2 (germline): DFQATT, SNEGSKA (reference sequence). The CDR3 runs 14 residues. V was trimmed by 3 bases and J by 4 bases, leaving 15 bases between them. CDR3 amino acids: CSASPSPSFYGYTF. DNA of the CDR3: TGCAGTGCTAGTCCTTCTCCGAGTTTCTATGGCTACACCTTC.

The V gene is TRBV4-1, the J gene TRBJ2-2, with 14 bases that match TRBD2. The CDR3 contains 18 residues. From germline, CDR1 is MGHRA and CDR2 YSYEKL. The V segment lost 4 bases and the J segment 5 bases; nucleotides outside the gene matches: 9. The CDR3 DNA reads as TGCGCCAGCAGCCGATCGACTAGCGGGAGGGCCGGGACCGGGGAGCTGTTTTTT. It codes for CASSRSTSGRAGTGELFF.

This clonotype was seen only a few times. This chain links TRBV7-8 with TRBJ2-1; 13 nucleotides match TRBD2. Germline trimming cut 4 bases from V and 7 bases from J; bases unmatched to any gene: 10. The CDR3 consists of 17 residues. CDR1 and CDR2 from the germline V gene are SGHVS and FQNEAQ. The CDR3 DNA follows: TGTGCCAGCAGCTCCCTCCCGACTAGCGGGAGGTGGAATGAGCAGTTCTTC. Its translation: CASSSLPTSGRWNEQFF.

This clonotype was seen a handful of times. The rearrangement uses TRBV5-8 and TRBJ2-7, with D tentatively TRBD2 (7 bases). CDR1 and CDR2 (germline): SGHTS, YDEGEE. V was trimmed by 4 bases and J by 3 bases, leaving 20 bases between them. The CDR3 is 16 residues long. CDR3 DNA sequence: TGTGCCAGCAGCCCCTTCCACAGGGAGGGCCTCTACGAGCAGTACTTC. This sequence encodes CASSPFHREGLYEQYF.

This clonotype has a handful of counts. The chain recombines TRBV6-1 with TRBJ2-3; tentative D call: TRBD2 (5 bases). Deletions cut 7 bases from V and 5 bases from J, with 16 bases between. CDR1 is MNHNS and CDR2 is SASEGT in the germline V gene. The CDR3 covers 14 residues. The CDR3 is CASISFRRRDTQYF. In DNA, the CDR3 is TGTGCCAGCATCTCCTTCAGGAGGAGAGATACGCAGTATTTT.

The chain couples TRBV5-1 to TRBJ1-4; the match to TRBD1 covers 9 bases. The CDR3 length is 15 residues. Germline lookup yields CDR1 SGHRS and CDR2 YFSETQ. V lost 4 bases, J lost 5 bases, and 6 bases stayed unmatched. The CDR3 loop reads CASSPSDRGNEKLFF. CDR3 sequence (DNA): TGCGCCAGCAGCCCCTCGGACAGGGGCAATGAAAAACTGTTTTTT. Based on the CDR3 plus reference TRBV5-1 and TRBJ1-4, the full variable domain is KAGVTQTPRYLIKTRGQQVTLSCSPISGHRSVSWYQQTPGQGLQFLFEYFSETQRNKGNFPGRFSGRQFSNSRSEMNVSTLELGDSALYLCASSPSDRGNEKLFFGSGTQLSVL.